The 31 T cell receptor beta chains below all came from one sample that was sequenced in a study of post-analysis software for immune sequencing data. General study points: In patients, TRBV5-6, TRBV5-1 and TRBV20-1 belonged to five TRBV segments found more frequently than in controls.

The antigens for these receptors are not known. cDNA libraries for TCR beta contained unique molecular identifiers. Each CDR3 protein gets one entry after TCRdb re-called the PCR reads with MiXCR. The sample includes more than 500,000 distinct CDR3 sequences, less than 40% seen only once; the top ten take around 6%. The sequenced material came from blood. Source of these receptors: a girl aged 2-17 years with multiple sclerosis.

The chain joins TRBV12-3 or TRBV12-4 to TRBJ2-7; D possibly corresponds to TRBD2 (5 bases). The CDR3 totals 14 residues. With 6 bases removed from V and 2 bases from J, the gap between germline ends came to 14 bases. The CDR3 DNA reads TGTGCCAGCAGCACCCTCGGGGTACCCTACGAGCAGTACTTC. Protein product: CASSTLGVPYEQYF.

The gene calls are TRBV3-1 and TRBJ1-5; possibly TRBD1 for D (5 bases). Trimming removed 3 bases from V and 5 bases from J, with 11 bases in between. Germline V CDR1 and CDR2: LGHDT, YNNKEL (reference sequence). The CDR3 runs 14 residues. CDR3 sequence (DNA): TGTGCCAGCAGCCAGGAGGGGTTTCATCAGCCCCAGCATTTT. It encodes CASSQEGFHQPQHF.

This clonotype turned up a few times. This chain links TRBV5-1 with TRBJ2-7; D uncertain. V was clipped by 5 bases and J by 7 bases, with 10 bases between them. CDR1 SGHRS and CDR2 YFSETQ come from the germline V gene. The CDR3 consists of 11 residues. DNA for the CDR3: TGCGCCAGCAGATCGATGAGAGAGCAGTACTTC. It translates to CASRSMREQYF.

The V call is TRBV3-1, the J call TRBJ1-2; D is uncertain. V lost 5 bases to trimming and J lost 6 bases, with 10 bases between them. CDR1 LGHDT and CDR2 YNNKEL come from the germline V gene (reference sequence). This CDR3 region has 12 residues. The CDR3 DNA sequence: TGTGCCAGCAGCGGCGGGTTCCATGGCTACACCTTC. The encoded protein is CASSGGFHGYTF.

The genes are TRBV7-3 and TRBJ2-3; no reliable D call. Germline-derived CDR1 and CDR2 are SGHTA and FQGTGA. Trimming shortened V by 5 bases and J by 4 bases, and 4 bases separated the two germline ends. The CDR3 extends over 11 amino acids. CDR3 sequence (DNA): TGTGCCAGCAGCGCCGCAGATACGCAGTATTTT. This codes for CASSAADTQYF.

This clonotype appeared many times. V usage is TRBV5-1 and J usage is TRBJ2-1; TRBD2 is a possible D gene (6 bases). Trimming took off 2 bases at V and 0 bases at J, with 6 bases between the two ends. The CDR3 is made up of 14 amino acids. CDR1 and CDR2 (germline): SGHRS, YFSETQ. Here the CDR3 reads CASSFSGSYNEQFF. The CDR3 DNA reads as TGCGCCAGCAGCTTTAGCGGCTCCTACAATGAGCAGTTCTTC.

The DNA of the CDR3 is TGCAGTGCTACTCTGACTAGCGGGGGCTCCTACGAGCAGTACTTC. Translation gives CSATLTSGGSYEQYF. The V gene is TRBV20-1, the J gene TRBJ2-7; 12 nucleotides line up with TRBD2. V dropped 4 bases and J dropped 0; count of bases not matched to a gene: 4. The CDR3 contains 15 residues. The germline gives CDR1 DFQATT, CDR2 SNEGSKA (reference sequence).

The sample holds a few counts of this clonotype. The chain links TRBV20-1 to TRBJ2-5; weak D call: TRBD1 (6 bases). Germline V gene data show CDR1 as DFQATT and CDR2 as SNEGSKA (reference sequence). The CDR3 has 16 residues. The ends were cut back, 6 bases at V and 2 bases at J, with 22 bases in the middle. The chain's CDR3 is CSAITPGDTPQETQYF. The CDR3 bases are TGCAGTGCCATTACACCAGGGGACACTCCTCAAGAGACCCAGTACTTC.

This clonotype was picked up one time. The chain carries TRBV3-1 and TRBJ1-2; D unresolved. V lost 5 bases and J 3 bases, leaving 10 bases between the germline ends. Germline V gene data show CDR1 as LGHDT and CDR2 as YNNKEL (reference sequence). The CDR3 extends over 13 amino acids. Here the CDR3 reads CASSASTHYGYTF. Here the CDR3 DNA reads TGTGCCAGCAGCGCTTCAACGCACTATGGCTACACCTTC.

This clonotype has only a few counts. The chain uses TRBV29-1 and TRBJ1-2; D remains ambiguous. The CDR3 covers 11 residues. Germline CDR1 SQVTM, CDR2 ANQGSEA. Trimming stripped 8 bases from V and 5 bases from J, with 12 bases between. CDR3 DNA: TGCAGCTGCTTGGGCGATTATGGCTACACCTTC. Its translation is CSCLGDYGYTF. Looking up the rest from reference TRBV29-1 and TRBJ1-2 gives the full variable domain: SAVISQKPSRDICQRGTSLTIQCQVDSQVTMMFWYRQQPGQSLTLIATANQGSEATYESGFVIDKFPISRPNLTFSTLTVSNMSPEDSSIYLCSCLGDYGYTFGSGTRLTVV.

The chain employs TRBV10-3 and TRBJ2-1, with 9 bases that match TRBD2. V shed 6 bases and J 7 bases; nucleotides not matched to a gene: 7. This CDR3 spans 14 amino acids. The germline CDR1 and CDR2 sequences are ENHRY and SYGVKD. DNA of the CDR3: TGTGCCATCAGGGAACCTAGCGGGGTGAATGAGCAGTTCTTC. This translates into CAIREPSGVNEQFF.

The chain uses TRBV25-1 and TRBJ1-2; no definite D call. CDR3 length: 14 amino acids. The germline V gene has CDR1 MGHDK and CDR2 SYGVNS. V was trimmed by 6 bases and J by 0 bases, leaving 11 bases between them. The CDR3: CASRGVGPNYGYTF. The CDR3 nucleotides are TGTGCCAGCAGGGGAGTGGGCCCTAACTATGGCTACACCTTC.

In its sample, this clonotype was seen many times. The gene calls are TRBV10-3 and TRBJ2-3, with TRBD1 matching over 7 bases. J gave up 4 bases and V 4 bases, and 11 bases lay outside the gene matches. CDR1 and CDR2 (germline): ENHRY, SYGVKD. The CDR3 runs to 16 residues. Here the CDR3 DNA reads TGTGCCATCAGTGCAAGACAGGGTCGCAGCGCAGATACGCAGTATTTT. Protein product: CAISARQGRSADTQYF.

This rearrangement joins TRBV4-2 to TRBJ1-4, with a possible D match to TRBD1 (6 bases). Trimming left V 8 bases short and J 8 bases short, with 18 bases between. Germline lookup yields CDR1 LGHNA and CDR2 YNFKEQ. There are 14 residues in the CDR3. The CDR3 nucleotides read TGTGCCAGCGGAGTCGCCGGGACATGGGAAAAACTGTTTTTT. Translation: CASGVAGTWEKLFF.

The sample holds a few counts of this clonotype. The chain has TRBV20-1 and TRBJ2-5, with TRBD1 as a possible D gene (6 bases). V was trimmed by 3 bases and J by 1 base, leaving 15 bases between them. Germline V CDR1 and CDR2: DFQATT, SNEGSKA (reference sequence). The CDR3 is 15 residues long. CDR3 DNA: TGCAGTGCTAGCCCCTTGGGACATTTCCAAGAGACCCAGTACTTC. Its translation is CSASPLGHFQETQYF.

This clonotype has more than one count but fewer than ten. This chain links TRBV10-3 with TRBJ2-5; 9 nucleotides agree with TRBD1. V was pared by 6 bases and J by 3 bases, with 8 bases of the junction left unmatched. Germline V gene sequence: CDR1 ENHRY, CDR2 SYGVKD. The CDR3 is 15 amino acids. For the CDR3, the DNA is TGTGCCATCAGAAGAACAGGGGGCTGGGAAGAGACCCAGTACTTC. It codes for CAIRRTGGWEETQYF.

The chain links TRBV20-1 to TRBJ2-5; 16 positions agree with TRBD2. Losses at the gene ends were 3 bases for V and 1 base for J; bases not matched to a gene: 5. The CDR3 runs 17 residues. Looked up from germline, CDR1 is DFQATT and CDR2 is SNEGSKA (reference sequence). The CDR3, as DNA: TGCAGTGCTAGTTCGGGACTAGCGGGGGGGTTCCAAGAGACCCAGTACTTC. Translating it yields CSASSGLAGGFQETQYF.

Only one count was recorded for this clonotype. Germline and junction disagree at one end, which may indicate a read error. This rearrangement joins TRBV20-1 to TRBJ1-1; D is ambiguous. Germline V gene data show CDR1 as DFQATT and CDR2 as SNEGSKA (reference sequence). CDR3 length: 13 amino acids. This chain's CDR3 is CSARDQRKTEVFF. DNA of the CDR3: TGCAGTGCTAGAGATCAACGAAAGACTGAAGTTTTCTTT.

The sample holds a few counts of this clonotype. The rearrangement uses TRBV20-1 and TRBJ1-2; maybe TRBD1 (5 bases). CDR3 length: 11 amino acids. V lost 1 base and J lost 8, with 8 bases in between. Germline V CDR1 and CDR2: DFQATT, SNEGSKA (reference sequence). CDR3 sequence (DNA): TGCAGTGCTAGAGCGGGGGTCGGCTACACCTTC. It yields the protein CSARAGVGYTF.

This clonotype was counted between two and nine times. This chain links TRBV6-2 or TRBV6-3 with TRBJ2-7; D uncertain. Per germline, CDR1 MNHEY and CDR2 SVGEGT. The V end was cut by 8 bases, the J end by 4 bases, with 12 bases between. CDR3 length: 12 amino acids. The CDR3: CASGSSRYEQYF. For the CDR3, the DNA is TGTGCCAGCGGTTCCTCACGTTACGAGCAGTACTTC.

This clonotype occurred a few times. The chain uses TRBV6-2 or TRBV6-3 and TRBJ2-7, with D perhaps given as TRBD1 or TRBD2 (6 bases each). The J call is uncertain, as TRBJ2-5 better fits the DNA end. This CDR3 has 15 residues. Germline V gene lookup returns CDR1 MNHEY and CDR2 SVGEGT. CDR3 loop: CASSYLHGGSETQYF. The DNA of the CDR3 is TGTGCCAGCAGCTATCTACACGGGGGCTCAGAGACCCAGTACTTC.

The rearrangement links TRBV9 to TRBJ1-2; D is uncertain. CDR1 and CDR2 (germline): SGDLS, YYNGEE. Between the trimmed V and J ends, which lost 0 bases and 2 bases, there was a span of 11 bases. The CDR3 is 15 residues long. This chain's CDR3 is CASSVAEGRNYGYTF. CDR3 DNA: TGTGCCAGCAGCGTAGCTGAAGGCAGAAACTATGGCTACACCTTC.

The gene calls are TRBV5-4 and TRBJ2-5, with D possibly called TRBD1 or TRBD2 (7 bases each). CDR3 size: 17 residues. The ends were cut back, 0 bases at V and 3 bases at J, with 18 bases in the middle. CDR1 is SGHNT, CDR2 YYREEE, per germline (reference sequence). The CDR3 protein is CASSLGTMTGREETQYF. The CDR3 bases are TGTGCCAGCAGCTTGGGAACAATGACAGGGAGGGAAGAGACCCAGTACTTC.

This chain connects TRBV12-3 or TRBV12-4 to TRBJ2-3, with D unclear. V was clipped by 5 bases and J by 1 base, with 10 bases between them. CDR3 size: 14 residues. The CDR3 loop reads CASSQGVGTDTQYF. The CDR3 DNA reads as TGTGCCAGCAGTCAAGGAGTGGGCACAGATACGCAGTATTTT.

In this sample, this clonotype turned up many times. The CDR3 bases are TGCGCCAGCAGCCAAGATCAAGGGCGTGGCTACACCTTC. It is translated as CASSQDQGRGYTF. This chain connects TRBV4-1 to TRBJ1-2; D unresolved. V was clipped by 0 bases and J by 7 bases, with 9 bases between them. This CDR3 has 13 amino acids. Germline V gene lookup returns CDR1 MGHRA and CDR2 YSYEKL.

The V and J genes are TRBV9 and TRBJ2-1; perhaps TRBD2 as D (7 bases). Germline CDR1 reads SGDLS; CDR2 reads YYNGEE. V shed 1 base and J shed 8 bases, with 19 bases lying between them. The CDR3 has 16 amino acids. The CDR3 DNA reads TGTGCCAGCAGCGTAACGGGGGGCCATATTGGCGATGAGCAGTTCTTC. Protein product: CASSVTGGHIGDEQFF.

This clonotype was recorded only once. This rearrangement joins TRBV7-9 to TRBJ1-2, with TRBD1 matching over 8 bases. Germline V gene data show CDR1 as SEHNR and CDR2 as FQNEAQ (reference sequence). The CDR3 totals 11 residues. DNA of the CDR3: TGTGGGGCAGGGGGCCACTATGGCTACACCTTC. The encoded protein is CGAGGHYGYTF.

The chain has TRBV5-1 and TRBJ2-5; D is possibly TRBD1 (6 bases). The ends were cut back, 2 bases at V and 4 bases at J, with 18 bases in the middle. CDR1 and CDR2 (germline): SGHRS, YFSETQ. There are 16 residues in the CDR3. The CDR3 spells CASSFLVQGKRETQYF. The CDR3 coding sequence is TGCGCCAGCAGCTTCCTGGTCCAGGGGAAGAGAGAGACCCAGTACTTC.

J is TRBJ1-1 and V is TRBV27; TRBD1 is a possible D gene (6 bases). The V and J ends lost 5 bases and 3 bases respectively, with 13 bases between them. Germline V gives CDR1 MNHEY, CDR2 SMNVEV (reference sequence). The CDR3 is made up of 14 amino acids. The CDR3 DNA reads TGTGCCAGCAGTATGGGGGGGCTTGACACTGAAGCTTTCTTT. This encodes CASSMGGLDTEAFF.

This clonotype was seen once. V is TRBV7-9 and J is TRBJ1-2; 8 positions agree with TRBD1. This CDR3 is built from 14 residues. Germline V gives CDR1 SEHNR, CDR2 FQNEAQ (reference sequence). V was clipped by 5 bases and J by 7 bases; unmatched bases: 9. CDR3 sequence reads: CASSPLTGEGGYTF. CDR3 DNA sequence: TGTGCCAGCAGCCCTTTGACAGGGGAGGGTGGCTACACCTTC.

This clonotype came up a few times. CDR3: CASSQDTSGWGYF. Here the CDR3 DNA reads TGCGCCAGCAGCCAAGACACTAGCGGATGGGGGTATTTT. The J gene is TRBJ2-3, the V gene TRBV4-1; 8 bases agree with TRBD2. The junction had 7 bases not matched to a gene; V was cut back by 0 bases and J by 14 bases. CDR1 is MGHRA, CDR2 YSYEKL, per germline. The CDR3 loop spans 13 amino acids.